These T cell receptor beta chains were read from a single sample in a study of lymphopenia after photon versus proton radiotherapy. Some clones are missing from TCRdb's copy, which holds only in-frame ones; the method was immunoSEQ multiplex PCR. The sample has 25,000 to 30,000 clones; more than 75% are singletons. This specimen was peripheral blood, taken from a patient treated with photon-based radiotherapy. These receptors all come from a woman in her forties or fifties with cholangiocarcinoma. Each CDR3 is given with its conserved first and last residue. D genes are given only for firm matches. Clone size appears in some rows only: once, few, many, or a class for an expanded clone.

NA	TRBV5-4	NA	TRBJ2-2	TGTGCCAGCACCCTAGGGGGAACCGGGGAGCTGTTTTTT	CASTLGGTGELFF
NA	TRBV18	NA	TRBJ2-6	TGTGCCAGCTCGCCGGGACCGAACTCTGGGGCCAACGTCCTGACTTTC	CASSPGPNSGANVLTF
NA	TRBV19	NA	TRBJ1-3	TGTGCCAGTAGTCGGAGAACAGGGACCGGAAACACCATATATTTT	CASSRRTGTGNTIYF
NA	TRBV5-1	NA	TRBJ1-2	TGCGCCAGCGGGGACGGTCCTCGGGGCTACACCTTC	CASGDGPRGYTF
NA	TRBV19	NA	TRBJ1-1	TGTGCCAGTAGCGACAGATTGAACACTGAAGCTTTCTTT	CASSDRLNTEAFF
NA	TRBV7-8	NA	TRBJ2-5	TGTGCCAGCAGCTTAAAGGACAACCAAGAGACCCAGTACTTC	CASSLKDNQETQYF
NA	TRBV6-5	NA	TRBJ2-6	TGTGCCAGCAGTTACCGCTCTGGGGCCAACGTCCTGACTTTC	CASSYRSGANVLTF
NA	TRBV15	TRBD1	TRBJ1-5	TGTGCCACCAGCAGGGCTACGACAGGGGGCAATCAGCCCCAGCATTTT	CATSRATTGGNQPQHF
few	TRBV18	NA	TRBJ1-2	TGTGCCAGCTCTCTCGAGGGGGGCCGGTATGGCTACACCTTC	CASSLEGGRYGYTF
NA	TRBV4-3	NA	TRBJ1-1	TGCGCCAGCAGCCAAGAATGGCGTGTGGGGACTGAAGCTTTCTTT	CASSQEWRVGTEAFF
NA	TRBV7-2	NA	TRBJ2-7	TGTGCCAGCAGCTTAGCCCCAACTGACACCTACGAGCAGTACTTC	CASSLAPTDTYEQYF
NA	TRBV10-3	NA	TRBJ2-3	TGTGCCATCAGTGAGTCAACGGGCACAGATACGCAGTATTTT	CAISESTGTDTQYF
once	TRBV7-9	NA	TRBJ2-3	TGTGCCAGCAGCCCCCGGGCCGTCGATACGCAGTATTTT	CASSPRAVDTQYF
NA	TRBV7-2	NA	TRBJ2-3	TGTGCCAGCAGCCCTAGGGGGGATACGCAGTATTTT	CASSPRGDTQYF
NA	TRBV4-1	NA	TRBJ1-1	TGCGCCAGCAGCGCACAGTATTCACGGAACACTGAAGCTTTCTTT	CASSAQYSRNTEAFF
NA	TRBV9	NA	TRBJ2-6	TGTGCCAGCAGCACCGACAGGAGAGGGGCCAACGTCCTGACTTTC	CASSTDRRGANVLTF
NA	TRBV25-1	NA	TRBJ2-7	TGTGCCAGCAGTGAATGGGACGAGCAGTACTTC	CASSEWDEQYF
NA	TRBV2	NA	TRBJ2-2	TGTGCCAGCAGTGAACCAATTTACACCGGGGAGCTGTTTTTT	CASSEPIYTGELFF
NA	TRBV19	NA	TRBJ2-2	TGTGCCAGTAGTATAGCTGCGGGCACCGGGGAGCTGTTTTTT	CASSIAAGTGELFF
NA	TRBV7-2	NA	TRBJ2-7	TGTGCCAGCAGCTCTAGTCTGGGATCCTACGAGCAGTACTTC	CASSSSLGSYEQYF
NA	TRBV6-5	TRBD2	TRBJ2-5	TGTGCCAGCAGCCCGGCGAGCGGGGCCCGAGAGACCCAGTACTTC	CASSPASGARETQYF
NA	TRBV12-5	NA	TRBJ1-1	TGTGCTAGTGGTATCGGGACAGAAGCTTTCTTT	CASGIGTEAFF
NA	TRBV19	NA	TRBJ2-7	TGTGCCGGAGGGGGGGGTGAGCAGTACTTC	CAGGGGEQYF
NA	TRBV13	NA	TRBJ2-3	TGTGCCAGCAGCCCTGCCGGGGGGCGCACAGATACGCAGTATTTT	CASSPAGGRTDTQYF
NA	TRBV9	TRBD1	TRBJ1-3	TGTGCCAGCAGCGTCGGACAGGGGCCCCGTACCTCTGGAAACACCATATATTTT	CASSVGQGPRTSGNTIYF
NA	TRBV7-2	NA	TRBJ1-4	TGTGCCAGCAGCTTAGCCGCGGCAACTAATGAAAAACTGTTTTTT	CASSLAAATNEKLFF
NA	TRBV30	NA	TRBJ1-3	TGTGCCTGGAGTGTAGATCTAAACTCTGGAAACACCATATATTTT	CAWSVDLNSGNTIYF
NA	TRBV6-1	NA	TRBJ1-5	TGTGCCAGCAGTGAACCGGGACGGCTATATAGCAATCAGCCCCAGCATTTT	CASSEPGRLYSNQPQHF
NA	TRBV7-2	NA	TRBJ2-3	TGTGCCAGCAGCTTAGGGACTCCCCAAAATACGCAGTATTTT	CASSLGTPQNTQYF
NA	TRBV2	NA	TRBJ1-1	TGTGCCAGCAGAACGGAGGGGCAAGGGACTGAAGCTTTCTTT	CASRTEGQGTEAFF
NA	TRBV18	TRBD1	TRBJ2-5	TGTGCCAGCTCACCTAACAGGGGCGGCGGGGAGACCCAGTACTTC	CASSPNRGGGETQYF
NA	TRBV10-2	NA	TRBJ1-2	TGCGCCAGCAGTGAGGCTCGGGGGGGCGGCTATGGCTACACCTTC	CASSEARGGGYGYTF
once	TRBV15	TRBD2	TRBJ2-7	TGTGCCACCGCCACCGACCGGGGGGTCAAGTCATACGAGCAGTACTTC	CATATDRGVKSYEQYF
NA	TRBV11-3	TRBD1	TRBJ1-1	TGTGCCAGCAGCTTAGAAGTGGGACAGGGGGCGAACCCTGAAGCTTTCTTT	CASSLEVGQGANPEAFF
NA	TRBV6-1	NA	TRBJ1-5	TGTGCCAGCAGTGAAGTAGGGGTGATTGGTGCTCAGCCCCAGCATTTT	CASSEVGVIGAQPQHF
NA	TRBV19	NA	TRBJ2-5	TGTGCCAGTAGCAAGACAGCTACACAAGAGACCCAGTACTTC	CASSKTATQETQYF
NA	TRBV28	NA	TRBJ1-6	TGTGCCACTAAGCTCAGCCACACCAAGTCACCCCTCCACTTT	CATKLSHTKSPLHF
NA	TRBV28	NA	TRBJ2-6	TGTGCCAGCAGTCCCCAGACAGGGGCCAACGTCCTGACTTTC	CASSPQTGANVLTF
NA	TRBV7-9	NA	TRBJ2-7	TGTGCCAGCAGCACGTCAGGTGTCTCCTACGAGCAGTACTTC	CASSTSGVSYEQYF
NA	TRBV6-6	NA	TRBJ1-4	TGTGCCAGCAGTTCAGGGGTGGAAGAAAAACTGTTTTTT	CASSSGVEEKLFF
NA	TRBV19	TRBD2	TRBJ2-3	TGTGCCAGTAGTCAGGTCGGGGGGGCCAGCACAGATACGCAGTATTTT	CASSQVGGASTDTQYF
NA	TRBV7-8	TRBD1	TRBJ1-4	TGTGCCAGCAGCCCAAGGACAGGGGCCTCAACTAATGAAAAACTGTTTTTT	CASSPRTGASTNEKLFF
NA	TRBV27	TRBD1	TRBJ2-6	TGTGCCAGCAGTTCCCCGAGACAGGGGAGCGCTGGGGCCAACGTCCTGACTTTC	CASSSPRQGSAGANVLTF
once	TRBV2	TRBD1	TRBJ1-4	TGTGCCAGCAGCCGACAGGGAGGTGAAAAACTGTTTTTT	CASSRQGGEKLFF
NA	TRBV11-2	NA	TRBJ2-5	TGTGCCAGCAGCTTAGGCGGGACCCAGTACTTC	CASSLGGTQYF
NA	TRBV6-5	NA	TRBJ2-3	TGTGCCAGCAGTTACTGGGGGGCCGGAGATACGCAGTATTTT	CASSYWGAGDTQYF
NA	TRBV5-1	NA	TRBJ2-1	TGCGCCAGCAGCTTCACCCTCAACAATGAGCAGTTCTTC	CASSFTLNNEQFF
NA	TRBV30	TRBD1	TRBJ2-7	TGTGCCTGGAATACCGGGACAGGTGCCTACGAGCAGTACTTC	CAWNTGTGAYEQYF
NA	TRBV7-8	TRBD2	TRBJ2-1	TGTGCCAGCAGACCGGGGGGGCGCTCCTACAATGAGCAGTTCTTC	CASRPGGRSYNEQFF
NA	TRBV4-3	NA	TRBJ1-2	TGCGCCAGCAGCCAAGATTCCACAGTAGCTAACTATGGCTACACCTTC	CASSQDSTVANYGYTF
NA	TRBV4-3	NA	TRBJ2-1	TGCGCCAGCAGCCACTCCCTTACGGGTAGCCCGTATGAGCAGTTCTTC	CASSHSLTGSPYEQFF
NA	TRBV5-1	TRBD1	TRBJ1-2	TGCGCCAGCAGCTTACTTACTACAGGGGGCGCGGCGAGTTCCTATGGCTACACCTTC	CASSLLTTGGAASSYGYTF
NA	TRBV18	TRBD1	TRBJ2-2	TGTGCCAGCACTTGGACAGGGGGCTCCCTAAACACCGGGGAGCTGTTTTTT	CASTWTGGSLNTGELFF
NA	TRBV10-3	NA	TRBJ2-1	TGTGCCAGCTCCGAGGACGTTAGCTCCTACAATGAGCAGTTCTTC	CASSEDVSSYNEQFF
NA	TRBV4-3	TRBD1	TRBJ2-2	TGCGCCAGCAGCCACGGGACAGCGAACACCGGGGAGCTGTTTTTT	CASSHGTANTGELFF
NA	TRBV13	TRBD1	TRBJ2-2	TGTGCCAGCAGCTTAGGAGGGGGCTACACCGGGGAGCTGTTTTTT	CASSLGGGYTGELFF
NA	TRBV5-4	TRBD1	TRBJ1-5	TGTGCCAGCAGCTTGACAGGGGGCGGAAGTCGGAGCAATCAGCCCCAGCATTTT	CASSLTGGGSRSNQPQHF
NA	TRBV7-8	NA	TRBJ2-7	TGTGCCAGCAGCACACGGGGGTACGAGCAGTACTTC	CASSTRGYEQYF
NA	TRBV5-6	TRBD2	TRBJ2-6	TGTGCCAGCAGCTTGCTAGCGGGGGGGCCTGGGGCCAACGTCCTGACTTTC	CASSLLAGGPGANVLTF